The clone carrying this TCR beta chain occurred a few times. V lost 6 bases, J lost 7 bases, and 19 bases lay in between. This CDR3 has 13 amino acids. The germline V gene encodes CDR1 SQVTM and CDR2 ANQGSEA. The sample originates from a study of blood T cell repertoires in COVID-19. Study-wide background: Whether acute or convalescent, the COVID-19 samples came from the United States, Italy and Spain.

Per the original methods: How many nucleated cells were present was estimated from reference gene primer amplification. Generated by immunoSEQ multiplex PCR, the TCRdb table keeps only in-frame clones and is missing some. D and trimming come from the DNA, and the V and J calls and clone size come from that table. The sample lists tens of thousands of clones, about four fifths seen once, with 6.5% to 8% in the top ten. Sequencing was carried out using peripheral blood. The rearrangement links TRBV29-1 to TRBJ2-7; weak D call: TRBD2 (6 bases). This TCR derives from a human donor in a cohort sampled during active COVID-19. The DNA for the CDR3 is TGCAGCGTCAGGACGGGAGATCGAGGGGAGCAGTACTTC. Translating it yields CSVRTGDRGEQYF.